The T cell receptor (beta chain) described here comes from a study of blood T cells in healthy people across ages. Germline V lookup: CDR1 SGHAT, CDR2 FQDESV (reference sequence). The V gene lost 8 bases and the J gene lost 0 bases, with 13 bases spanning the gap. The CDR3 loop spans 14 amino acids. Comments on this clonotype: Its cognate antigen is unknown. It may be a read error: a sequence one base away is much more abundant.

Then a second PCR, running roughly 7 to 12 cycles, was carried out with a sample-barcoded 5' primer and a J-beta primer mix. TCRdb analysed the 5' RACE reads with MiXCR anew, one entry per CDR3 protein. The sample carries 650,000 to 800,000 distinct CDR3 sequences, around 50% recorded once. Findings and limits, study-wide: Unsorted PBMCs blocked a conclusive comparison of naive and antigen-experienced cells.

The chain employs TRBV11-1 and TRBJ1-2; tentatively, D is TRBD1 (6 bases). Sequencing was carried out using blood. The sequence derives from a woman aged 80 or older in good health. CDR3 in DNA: TGTGCCAGCGGCACTAGGACAGCTAACTATGGCTACACCTTC. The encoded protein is CASGTRTANYGYTF.